The clone carrying this T cell receptor (beta chain) has only a few counts. The antigen is undetermined. This record belongs to a study of blood T cells in healthy people across ages. Study details: About one barcoded beta molecule per two T cells was captured by template switching. Study-level results: Both naive CD4+ cell counts and diversity were greater in long-lived donors than in aged donors.

Germline V gene data show CDR1 as SQVTM and CDR2 as ANQGSEA. Trimming removed 3 bases from V and 8 bases from J, with 10 bases in between. This CDR3 contains 11 residues. PCR was performed a second time for about 7 to 12 cycles using a sample-barcoded 5' primer and a J-beta primer mix. A template-switch adaptor that had 12 random nucleotides put a tag on each cDNA molecule. Researchers report that each sample yielded at least 2.5 million CDR3-containing paired-end reads. TCRdb recomputed calls from the 5' RACE reads with MiXCR, one row per CDR3 protein. The repertoire holds over 950,000 distinct CDR3 sequences, with 35% to 45% as singletons.

This receptor was identified in a man aged 18 to 35 in good health. The chain uses TRBV29-1 and TRBJ1-2; D possibly corresponds to TRBD1 (5 bases). The sample taken for sequencing was blood. The CDR3 here is CSVEGVVGYTF. CDR3 nucleotide sequence: TGCAGCGTTGAGGGGGTAGTAGGCTACACCTTC.